The source of this T cell receptor beta chain is a study of PD-L1 blockade in urothelial cancer. Study background: About 85% of the roughly 30 patients comprised males who had bladder-origin urothelial cancer. Treatment start was followed by blood analysis at 3 weeks (second dose) and again at 6 weeks.

Method: immunoSEQ multiplex PCR; TCRdb's copy keeps in-frame clones and lacks some. In the table there are 30,000 to 40,000 clones, over 70% of which are singletons. Germline CDR1 reads MDHEN; CDR2 reads SYDVKM. V lost 7 bases and J 0 bases, leaving 9 bases between the germline ends. The CDR3 has 14 amino acids. This clone was detected once. The antigen is unknown. Locally advanced or metastatic urothelial carcinoma was present in patients. Points from the study as a whole: Having blood TCR clonality under the median before treatment predicted better survival.

The chain joins TRBV28 to TRBJ1-4; D remains ambiguous. This material consisted of PBMCs, taken around atezolizumab (anti-PD-L1) treatment. This receptor was taken from a man aged 55 to 70 with urothelial cancer. CDR3 sequence (DNA): TGTGCCAGCAACCTCTATGCAACTAATGAAAAACTGTTTTTT. Encoded protein: CASNLYATNEKLFF.